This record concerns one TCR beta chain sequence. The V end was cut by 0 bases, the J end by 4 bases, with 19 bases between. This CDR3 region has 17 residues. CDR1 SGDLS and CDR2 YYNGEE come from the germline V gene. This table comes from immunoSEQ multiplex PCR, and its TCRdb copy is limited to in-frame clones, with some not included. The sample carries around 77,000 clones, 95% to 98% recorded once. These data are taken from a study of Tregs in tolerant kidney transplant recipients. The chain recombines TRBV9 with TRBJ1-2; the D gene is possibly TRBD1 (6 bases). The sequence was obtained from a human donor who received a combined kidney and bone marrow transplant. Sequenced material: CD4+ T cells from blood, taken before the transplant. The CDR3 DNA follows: TGTGCCAGCAGCGTAGCCCCCTCGGGGGGGGCCTTCTATGGCTACACCTTC. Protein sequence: CASSVAPSGGAFYGYTF. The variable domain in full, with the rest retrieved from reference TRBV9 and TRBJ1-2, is DSGVTQTPKHLITATGQRVTLRCSPRSGDLSVYWYQQSLDQGLQFLIQYYNGEERAKGNILERFSAQQFPDLHSELNLSSLELGDSALYFCASSVAPSGGAFYGYTFGSGTRLTVV.